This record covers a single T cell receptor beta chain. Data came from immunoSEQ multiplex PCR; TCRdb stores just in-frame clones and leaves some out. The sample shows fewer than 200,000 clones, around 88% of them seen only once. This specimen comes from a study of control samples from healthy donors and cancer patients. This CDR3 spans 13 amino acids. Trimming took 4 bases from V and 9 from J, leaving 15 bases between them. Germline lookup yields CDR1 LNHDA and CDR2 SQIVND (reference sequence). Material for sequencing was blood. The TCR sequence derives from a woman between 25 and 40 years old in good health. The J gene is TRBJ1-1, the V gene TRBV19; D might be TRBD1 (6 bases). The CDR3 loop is CASSTQGLGKAFF. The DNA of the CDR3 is TGTGCCAGTAGTACTCAGGGGCTGGGAAAAGCTTTCTTT.